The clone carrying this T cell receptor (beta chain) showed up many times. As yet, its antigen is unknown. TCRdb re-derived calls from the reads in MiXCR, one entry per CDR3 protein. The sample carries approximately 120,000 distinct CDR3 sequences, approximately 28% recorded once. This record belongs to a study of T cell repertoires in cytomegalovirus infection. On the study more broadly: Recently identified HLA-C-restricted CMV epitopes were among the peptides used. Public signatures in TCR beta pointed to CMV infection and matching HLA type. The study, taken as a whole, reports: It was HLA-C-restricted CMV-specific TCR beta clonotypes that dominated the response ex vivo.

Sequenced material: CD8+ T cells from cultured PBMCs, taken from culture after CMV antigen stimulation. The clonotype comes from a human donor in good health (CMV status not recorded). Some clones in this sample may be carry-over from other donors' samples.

The CDR3 loop reads CASRTSSYEQYF. Here the CDR3 DNA reads TGTGCCAGCAGGACTAGCTCCTACGAGCAGTACTTC. The chain carries TRBV12-3 or TRBV12-4 and TRBJ2-7; maybe TRBD2 (6 bases). The length of the CDR3 is 12 residues. Trimming took 6 bases from V and 0 from J, leaving 6 bases between them.